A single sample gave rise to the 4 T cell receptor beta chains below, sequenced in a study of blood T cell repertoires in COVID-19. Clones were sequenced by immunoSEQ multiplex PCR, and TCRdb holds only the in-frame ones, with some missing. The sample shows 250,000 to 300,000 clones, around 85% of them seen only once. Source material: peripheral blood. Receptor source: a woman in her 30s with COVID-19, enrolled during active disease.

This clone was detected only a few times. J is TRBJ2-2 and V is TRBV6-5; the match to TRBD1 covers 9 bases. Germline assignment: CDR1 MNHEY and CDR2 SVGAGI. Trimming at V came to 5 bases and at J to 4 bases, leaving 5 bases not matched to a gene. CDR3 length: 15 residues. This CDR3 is CASSTGTGFTGELFF. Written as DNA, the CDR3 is TGTGCCAGCAGTACCGGGACAGGGTTCACCGGGGAGCTGTTTTTT.

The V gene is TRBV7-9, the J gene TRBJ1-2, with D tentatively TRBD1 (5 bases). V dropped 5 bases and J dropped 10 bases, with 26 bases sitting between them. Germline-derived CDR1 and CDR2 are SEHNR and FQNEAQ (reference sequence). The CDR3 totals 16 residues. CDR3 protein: CASSVGTGTPDSYYTF. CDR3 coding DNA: TGTGCCAGCAGCGTAGGTACCGGGACTCCAGACAGTTACTACACCTTC.

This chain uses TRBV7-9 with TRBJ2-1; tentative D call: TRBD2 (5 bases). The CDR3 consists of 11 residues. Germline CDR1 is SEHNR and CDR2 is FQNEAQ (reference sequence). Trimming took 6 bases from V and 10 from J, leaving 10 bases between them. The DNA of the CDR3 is TGTGCCAGCAGGACTATGATGGAGCAGTTCTTC. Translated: CASRTMMEQFF.

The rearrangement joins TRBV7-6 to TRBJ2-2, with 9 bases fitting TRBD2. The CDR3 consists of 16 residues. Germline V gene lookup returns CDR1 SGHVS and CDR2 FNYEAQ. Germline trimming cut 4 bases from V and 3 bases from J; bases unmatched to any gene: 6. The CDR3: CASSSRTSVYTGELFF. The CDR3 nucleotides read TGTGCCAGCAGCTCGCGGACTAGCGTGTACACCGGGGAGCTGTTTTTT.